This TCR beta chain came from a study of blood T cell repertoires in COVID-19. Turning to the study itself: Sites in the United States, Italy and Spain provided acute and convalescent COVID-19 samples. T cells, B-cell-depleted T cells, or PBMCs provided the cDNA or gDNA that served as material.

With 2 bases removed from V and 4 bases from J, the gap between germline ends came to 15 bases. The CDR3 runs to 15 residues. In germline, CDR1 is SGHTS, CDR2 YDEGEE. Sequencing used immunoSEQ multiplex PCR; TCRdb keeps in-frame clones, though not all of them. The table has some 150,000 clones, about 86% seen once. The sequencing sample was made of peripheral blood. The chain has TRBV5-8 and TRBJ2-5; D is possibly TRBD1 (5 bases). This TCR derives from a woman over 75 in a cohort sampled during active or convalescent COVID-19. The CDR3 DNA reads as TGTGCCAGCAGCTTAGGTAGGGGCCTCCGAGAGACCCAGTACTTC. Its translation: CASSLGRGLRETQYF.